This TCR beta chain appears in the sequencing data of a study of early T cells in non-severe SARS-CoV-2 infection. Across the whole study: Investigators sequenced bulk RNA drawn from unsorted whole blood, and chains remained unpaired.

The CDR3 consists of 16 residues. The V gene end was trimmed by 5 bases and the J gene end by 6 bases; junction bases not matched to a gene: 13. CDR1 MNHEY and CDR2 SMNVEV come from the germline V gene (reference sequence). Tagging with unique molecular identifiers was applied to individual cDNA molecules. Using its own MiXCR run on the 5' RACE reads, TCRdb lists one record per CDR3 protein. The sample gives 90,000 to 100,000 distinct CDR3 sequences, roughly 13% of which show up once; 2% to 2.5% is in the top ten. Sequencing used whole blood. The receptor was isolated from an adult who was a healthcare worker with PCR-confirmed SARS-CoV-2 infection or an uninfected control (not recorded which). The chain is built from TRBV27 and TRBJ2-3; 8 nucleotides align to TRBD1. CDR3 nucleotides: TGTGCCAGCAGTCCTACTCCGGGACAGGCATGGGATACGCAGTATTTT. It yields the protein CASSPTPGQAWDTQYF.